This T cell receptor beta chain was identified in a study of blood T cell repertoires in COVID-19. As for the study in general: Samples representing acute and convalescent COVID-19 were sourced from the United States, Italy and Spain.

Sequencing used immunoSEQ multiplex PCR; TCRdb keeps in-frame clones, though not all of them. The repertoire consists of some 73,000 clones, with about 85% occurring once and the leading ten covering roughly 40%. Germline V gene data show CDR1 as SGHDT and CDR2 as YYEEEE. The CDR3 consists of 14 residues. Unmatched junction bases numbered 4, after V lost 2 bases and J lost 3 bases. Sequencing was performed on peripheral blood. The sequence was obtained from a woman older than 75 with active or convalescent COVID-19. The rearrangement uses TRBV5-6 and TRBJ2-7, with 8 bases matching TRBD1. The CDR3 nucleotides read TGTGCCAGCAGCTTCACAGGGGGTTACTACGAGCAGTACTTC. Its translation: CASSFTGGYYEQYF. The variable domain in full, with the rest retrieved from reference TRBV5-6 and TRBJ2-7, is DAGVTQSPTHLIKTRGQQVTLRCSPKSGHDTVSWYQQALGQGPQFIFQYYEEEERQRGNFPDRFSGHQFPNYSSELNVNALLLGDSALYLCASSFTGGYYEQYFGPGTRLTVT.